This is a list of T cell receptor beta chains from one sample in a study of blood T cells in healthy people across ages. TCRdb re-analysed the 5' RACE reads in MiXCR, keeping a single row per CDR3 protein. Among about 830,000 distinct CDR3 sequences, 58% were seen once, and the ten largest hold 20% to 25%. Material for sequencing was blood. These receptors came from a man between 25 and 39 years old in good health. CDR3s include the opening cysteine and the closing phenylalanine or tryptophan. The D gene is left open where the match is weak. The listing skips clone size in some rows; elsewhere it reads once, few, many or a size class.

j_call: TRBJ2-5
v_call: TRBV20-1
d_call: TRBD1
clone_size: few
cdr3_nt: TGCAGTGCCCCATACAGGGGGGAGCAGTACTTC
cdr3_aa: CSAPYRGEQYF

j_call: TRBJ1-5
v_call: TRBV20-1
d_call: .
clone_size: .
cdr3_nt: TGCAGTGCGGCTTACAGGGACCAGCCCCAGCATTTT
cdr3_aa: CSAAYRDQPQHF

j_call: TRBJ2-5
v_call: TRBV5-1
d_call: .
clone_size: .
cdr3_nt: TGCGCCAGCAGCTTGGGAACCTTCCAGCGATACCAAGAGACCCAGTACTTC
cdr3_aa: CASSLGTFQRYQETQYF

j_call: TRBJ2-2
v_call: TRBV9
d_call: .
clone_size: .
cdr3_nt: TGTGCCAGCAGCGTAGCGGGTCTCGGAGAGCTGTTTTTT
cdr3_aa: CASSVAGLGELFF

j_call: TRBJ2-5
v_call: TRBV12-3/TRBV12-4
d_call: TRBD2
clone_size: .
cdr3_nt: TGTGCCAGCAGTTTTGGGACTAGCGATAGTGAGCAGTACTTC
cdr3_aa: CASSFGTSDSEQYF

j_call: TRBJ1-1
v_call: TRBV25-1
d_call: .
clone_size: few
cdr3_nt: TGTGCCAGCAGTGAATTAAGCGCCAGGCCGCAGGGGATGAACACTGAAGCTTTCTTT
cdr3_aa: CASSELSARPQGMNTEAFF

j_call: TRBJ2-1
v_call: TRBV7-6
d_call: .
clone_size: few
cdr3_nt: TGTGCCAGCAGCCTTAGCGCTCAGGTTAGCTACAATGAGCAGTTCTTC
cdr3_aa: CASSLSAQVSYNEQFF

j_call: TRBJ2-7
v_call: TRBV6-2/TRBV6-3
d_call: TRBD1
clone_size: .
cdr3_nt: TGTGCCAGCAGACAGGGGCCTCTGGGCGAGCAGTACTTC
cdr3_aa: CASRQGPLGEQYF

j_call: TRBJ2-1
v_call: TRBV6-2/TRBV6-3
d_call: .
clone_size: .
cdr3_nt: TGTGCCAGCAGTTACTCGACACTAGCTAGCGCCACCTACAATGAGCAGTTCTTC
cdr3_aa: CASSYSTLASATYNEQFF

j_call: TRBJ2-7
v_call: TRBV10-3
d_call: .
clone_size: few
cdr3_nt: TGTGCCATCGGGGAGATCGGCAACGAGCAGTACTTC
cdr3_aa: CAIGEIGNEQYF

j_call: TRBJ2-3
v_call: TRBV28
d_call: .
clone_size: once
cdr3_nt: TGTGCCAGCACTATATACCGACAGCAAATCACAGATACGCAGTATTTT
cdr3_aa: CASTIYRQQITDTQYF

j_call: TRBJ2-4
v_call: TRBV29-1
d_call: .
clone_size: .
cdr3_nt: TGCAGCGGACAGGGTAGCGGCCAAAACATTCAGTACTTC
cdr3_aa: CSGQGSGQNIQYF

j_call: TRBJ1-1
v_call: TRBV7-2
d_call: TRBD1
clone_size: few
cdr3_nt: TGTGCCAGCAAAATAGGGGGCGCGGAGACTGAAGCTTTCTTT
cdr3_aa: CASKIGGAETEAFF

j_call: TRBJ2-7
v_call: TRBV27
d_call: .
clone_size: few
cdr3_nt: TGTGCCATCGGATCGATCAGTTCCTACGAGCAGTACTTC
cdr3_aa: CAIGSISSYEQYF

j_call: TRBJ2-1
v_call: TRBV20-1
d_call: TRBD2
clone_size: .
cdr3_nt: TGCAGTGCTAGGGCGGGGGTATACAATGAGCAGTTCTTC
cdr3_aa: CSARAGVYNEQFF

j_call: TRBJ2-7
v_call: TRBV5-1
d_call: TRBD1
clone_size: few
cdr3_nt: TGCGCCAGCAGCTTGGAGGCAGGGGGACCTTACGAGCAGTACTTC
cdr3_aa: CASSLEAGGPYEQYF

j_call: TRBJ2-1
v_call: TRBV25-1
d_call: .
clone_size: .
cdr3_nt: TGTGCCAGCAGTGAATCTTGGGGGGAGCAGTTCTTC
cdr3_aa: CASSESWGEQFF

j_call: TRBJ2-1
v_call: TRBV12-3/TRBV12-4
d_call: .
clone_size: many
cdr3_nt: TGTGCCAGCAGTCGGGGCCCCGCCGACGGTGAGCAGTTCTTC
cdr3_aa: CASSRGPADGEQFF

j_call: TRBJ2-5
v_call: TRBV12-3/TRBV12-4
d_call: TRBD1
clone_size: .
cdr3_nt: TGTGCCAGCAGTTTAAAAACCGGGACAGAGCACCAAGAGACCCAGTACTTC
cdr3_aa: CASSLKTGTEHQETQYF

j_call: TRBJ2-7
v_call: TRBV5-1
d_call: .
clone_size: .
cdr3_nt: TGCGCCAGCAGCCTTGGGGAGGCCCTTCCCTACGAGCAGTACTTC
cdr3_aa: CASSLGEALPYEQYF

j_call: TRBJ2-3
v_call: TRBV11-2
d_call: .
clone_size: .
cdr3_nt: TGTGCCAGCAGCTTAGAGATTGATACGCAGTATTTT
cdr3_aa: CASSLEIDTQYF

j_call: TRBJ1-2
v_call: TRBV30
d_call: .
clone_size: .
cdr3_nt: TGTGCCGGGAGTGAAGTTTCGGGTGGCTACACCTTC
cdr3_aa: CAGSEVSGGYTF

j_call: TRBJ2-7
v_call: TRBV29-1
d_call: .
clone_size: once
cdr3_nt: TGCAGCGTGGCGACAATCTCCTACGAGCAGTACTTC
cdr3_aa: CSVATISYEQYF

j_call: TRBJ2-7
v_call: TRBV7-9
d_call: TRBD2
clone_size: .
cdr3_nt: TGTGCCAGCAGCCATACGCGACTAGCGGCGATTACTTACGAGCAGTACTTC
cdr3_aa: CASSHTRLAAITYEQYF

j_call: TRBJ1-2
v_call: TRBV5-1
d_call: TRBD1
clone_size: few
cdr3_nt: TGCGCCAGCAGCCCAGCTTGGGTCGGAGCTCAGGGGGCCGATGGCTACACCTTC
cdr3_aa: CASSPAWVGAQGADGYTF

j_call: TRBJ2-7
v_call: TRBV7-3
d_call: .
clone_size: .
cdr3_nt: TGTGCCAGCAGCTTAGGTCCGGCGGACGCCTACGAGCAGTACTTC
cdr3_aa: CASSLGPADAYEQYF

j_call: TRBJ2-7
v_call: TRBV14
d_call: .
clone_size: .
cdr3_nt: TGTGCCAGCAGCCCGGGATGGGACCCCCGTTACGAGCAGTACTTC
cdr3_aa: CASSPGWDPRYEQYF

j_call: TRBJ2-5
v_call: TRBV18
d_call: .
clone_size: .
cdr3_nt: TGTGCCAGCTCACCAATCGGAGACTACCAAGAGACCCAGTACTTC
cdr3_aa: CASSPIGDYQETQYF

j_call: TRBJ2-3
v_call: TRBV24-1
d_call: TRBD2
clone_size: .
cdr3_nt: TGTGCCACCAGTGACCGGACTAGCGGGGGATCAGATACGCAGTATTTT
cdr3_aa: CATSDRTSGGSDTQYF

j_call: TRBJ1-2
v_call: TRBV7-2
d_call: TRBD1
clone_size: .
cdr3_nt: TGTGCCAGCAGCAGCCAGACAGGGGGGAGGGGTGGCTACACCTTC
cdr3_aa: CASSSQTGGRGGYTF

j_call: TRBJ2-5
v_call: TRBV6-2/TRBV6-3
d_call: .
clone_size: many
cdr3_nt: TGTGCCAGCAGCTCGACGACCGGGTTCCAAGAGACCCAGTACTTC
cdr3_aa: CASSSTTGFQETQYF

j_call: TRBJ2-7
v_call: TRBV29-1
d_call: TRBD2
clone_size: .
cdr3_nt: TGCAGCGTGGGGACTAGTAGGTACGAGCAGTACTTC
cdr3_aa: CSVGTSRYEQYF

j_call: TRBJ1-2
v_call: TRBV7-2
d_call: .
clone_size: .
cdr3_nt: TGTGCCAGCAGCTTCTCCGGGAACAGCCGCTATGGCTACACCTTC
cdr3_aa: CASSFSGNSRYGYTF

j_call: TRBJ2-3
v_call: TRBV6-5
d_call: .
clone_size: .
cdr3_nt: TGTGCCAGCAGTCAGCCTTGGAGCGCAGATACGCAGTATTTT
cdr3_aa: CASSQPWSADTQYF

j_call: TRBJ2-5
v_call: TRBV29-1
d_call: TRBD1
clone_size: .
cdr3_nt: TGCAGCGTCCAACAGGGGGTGCGTGGGGAGACCCAGTACTTC
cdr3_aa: CSVQQGVRGETQYF

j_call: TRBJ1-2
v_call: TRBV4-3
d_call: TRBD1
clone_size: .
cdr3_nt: TGCGCCAGCAGCCAAGACCCGGGACAGGGGGCGGTCTCTGGCTACACCTTC
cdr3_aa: CASSQDPGQGAVSGYTF

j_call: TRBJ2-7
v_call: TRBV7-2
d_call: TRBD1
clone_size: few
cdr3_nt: TGTGCCAGCAGCTTAGGGGTGACAGGGATCTACGAGCAGTACTTC
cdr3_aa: CASSLGVTGIYEQYF

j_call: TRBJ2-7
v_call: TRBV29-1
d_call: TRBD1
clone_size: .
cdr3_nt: TGCAGCGTGTACGGACAGGGTTACTACGAGCAGTACTTC
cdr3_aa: CSVYGQGYYEQYF

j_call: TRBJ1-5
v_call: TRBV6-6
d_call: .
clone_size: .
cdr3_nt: TGTGCCAGCAGTTTCTATGACCCGGCGAGTCAGCCCCAGCATTTT
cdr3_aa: CASSFYDPASQPQHF

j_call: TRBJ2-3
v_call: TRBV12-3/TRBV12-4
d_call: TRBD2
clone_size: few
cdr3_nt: TGTGCCAGCAGTTTGCGGGGGGGCCCGGATACGCAGTATTTT
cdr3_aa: CASSLRGGPDTQYF

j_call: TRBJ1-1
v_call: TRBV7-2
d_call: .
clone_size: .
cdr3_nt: TGTGCCAGCAGCCCGGGGGGGTTGCGAGCTTTCTTT
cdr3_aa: CASSPGGLRAFF

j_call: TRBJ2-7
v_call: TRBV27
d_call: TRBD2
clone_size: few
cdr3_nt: TGTGCCAGCAGTTTGCCCAGCGGGGTGCAGTACTTC
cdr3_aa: CASSLPSGVQYF

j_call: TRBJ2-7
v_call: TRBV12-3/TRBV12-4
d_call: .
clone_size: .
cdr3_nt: TGTGCCAGCAGTCGACAGGGAGGGTGTTCGTTCTCCTACGAGCAGTACTTC
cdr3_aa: CASSRQGGCSFSYEQYF